The clone carrying this TCR beta chain showed up many times. As yet, its antigen is unknown. The data derive from a study of blood T cells in healthy people across ages. Study as a whole: There was about one barcoded beta molecule captured by template switching per two T cells. Study results and caveats: TCR beta diversity, measured per million T cells, fell in a roughly linear way with age. Higher naive T cell percentage went strongly together with higher TCR beta diversity.

The CDR3 length is 15 residues. From germline, CDR1 is SGHRS and CDR2 YFSETQ. The V and J ends lost 4 bases and 0 bases, in that order; junction bases with no gene match: 0. Alongside a J-beta primer mix, a sample-barcoded 5' primer served in a second PCR lasting 7 to 11 cycles. TCRdb re-called the 5' RACE reads with MiXCR, one entry per CDR3 protein. The repertoire holds hundreds of thousands of distinct CDR3 sequences, roughly two fifths seen once, with around 30% in the top ten. Sequencing was done on a sample of blood. The TCR originated in a man older than 75 in good health. The V gene is TRBV5-1, the J gene TRBJ2-6; 8 bases fit TRBD1. CDR3 protein: CASSGTGSGANVLTF. The CDR3 DNA follows: TGCGCCAGCAGCGGGACAGGCTCTGGGGCCAACGTCCTGACTTTC.